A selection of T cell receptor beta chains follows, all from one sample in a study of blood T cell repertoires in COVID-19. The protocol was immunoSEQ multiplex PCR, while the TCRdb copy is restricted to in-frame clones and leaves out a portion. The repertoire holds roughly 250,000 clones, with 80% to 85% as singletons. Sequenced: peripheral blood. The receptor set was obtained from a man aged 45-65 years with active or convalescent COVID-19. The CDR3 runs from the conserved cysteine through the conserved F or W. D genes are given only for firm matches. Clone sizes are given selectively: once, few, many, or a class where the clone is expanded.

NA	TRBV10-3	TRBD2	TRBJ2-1	TGTGCCATCAGTTCAAGGAGGGCGGGGGGCGTCAGCTCCTACAATGAGCAGTTCTTC	CAISSRRAGGVSSYNEQFF
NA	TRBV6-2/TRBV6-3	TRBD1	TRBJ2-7	TGTGCCAGCAGTCCCCCGGGACAGGGACACTACGAGCAGTACTTC	CASSPPGQGHYEQYF
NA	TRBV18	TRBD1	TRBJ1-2	TGTGCCAGCTCCCCACAGGGGGCCAGCTATGGCTACACCTTC	CASSPQGASYGYTF
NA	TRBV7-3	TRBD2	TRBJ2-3	TGTGCCAGCAGCCCGACTAGCGGGGGAGATACGCAGTATTTT	CASSPTSGGDTQYF
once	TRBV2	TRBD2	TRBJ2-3	TGTGCCAGCAGTCAAGGGACTAGCGGGGCTGATACGCAGTATTTT	CASSQGTSGADTQYF
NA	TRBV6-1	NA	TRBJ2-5	TGTGCCAGCAGTGAAGCCCATCAGGTAGAGACCCAGTACTTC	CASSEAHQVETQYF
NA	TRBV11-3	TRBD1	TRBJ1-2	TGTGCCAGCAGCTTAGATGGAGGGGGCAGAGGCTACACCTTC	CASSLDGGGRGYTF
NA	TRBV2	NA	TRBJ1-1	TGTGCCAGCAGTTCGACTTCTTCAGGGACTGAAGCTTTCTTT	CASSSTSSGTEAFF
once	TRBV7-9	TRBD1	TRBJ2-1	TGTGCCAACGAGGACAGGGGGAATGAGCAGTTCTTC	CANEDRGNEQFF
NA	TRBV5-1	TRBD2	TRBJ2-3	TGCGCCAGCAGCTTTTTTGCGGGGGGGGACACAGATACGCAGTATTTT	CASSFFAGGDTDTQYF
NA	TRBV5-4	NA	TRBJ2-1	TGTGCCAGCAGCACGGACAGCTACAATGAGCAGTTCTTC	CASSTDSYNEQFF
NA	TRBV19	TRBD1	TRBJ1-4	TGTGCCAGTAGTTCCGGACAGGTTGCAACTAATGAAAAACTGTTTTTT	CASSSGQVATNEKLFF
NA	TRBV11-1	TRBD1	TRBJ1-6	TGTGCCAGCAGCGGTACAGGGGGCAGTAATTCACCCCTCCACTTT	CASSGTGGSNSPLHF
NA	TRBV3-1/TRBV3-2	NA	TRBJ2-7	TGTGCCAGCAGCCAAGGAAGGGGTAGAGCCTACGAGCAGTACTTC	CASSQGRGRAYEQYF
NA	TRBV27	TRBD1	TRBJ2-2	TGTGCCAGCAGCGCAGGGGGGAACACCGGGGAGCTGTTTTTT	CASSAGGNTGELFF
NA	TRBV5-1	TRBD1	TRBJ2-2	TGCGCCAGCAGGAAGCCGGGACAGGGGGACTTATTGGCGGATCCCGGGGAGCTGTTTTTT	CASRKPGQGDLLADPGELFF
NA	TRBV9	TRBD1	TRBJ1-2	TGTGCCAGCAGCGAGGCCCAGGGGGCGCTTGGTGGCTACACCTTC	CASSEAQGALGGYTF
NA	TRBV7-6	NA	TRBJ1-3	TGTGCCAGCAGCTTAGGCGCACAAGGGGAAAACACCATATATTTT	CASSLGAQGENTIYF
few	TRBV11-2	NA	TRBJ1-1	TGTGCCAGCAGCCTAGGGGGGGTGGTAGGAGCTTTCTTT	CASSLGGVVGAFF